The clone carrying this TCR beta chain turned up a few times. To make TCR beta libraries, researchers used iRepertoire HTBI primers and Arm-PCR of CDR3 regions. Per the original data handling: Across samples, 60 or so TRBV and some 14 TRBJ segments were found. TCRdb called the multiplex PCR reads again in MiXCR, with one record for every CDR3 protein. Clone size and V and J calls follow TCRdb, not the original study. Altogether 510,000 or so distinct CDR3 sequences are present, about 12% being singletons, with the ten largest covering around 10%. Time point noted: newly diagnosed GD, antithyroid drugs for less than 3 months. RNA extracted from PBMCs served as the sequencing template. With 1 base clipped from V and 6 bases from J, the junction kept 6 bases outside the gene matches. The CDR3 sequence is 15 residues long. In germline, CDR1 is DFQATT, CDR2 SNEGSKA (reference sequence). The data stem from a study of regulatory T cells in long-lasting Graves disease.

The same sample was also used in a study of T cells in Graves' hyperthyroidism and ophthalmopathy.

This clonotype originated in a woman in her thirties with Graves disease. The sequenced sample was peripheral blood mononuclear cells (PBMCs), obtained at new diagnosis, from a patient treated with antithyroid drugs. V gene TRBV20-1 combines with J gene TRBJ2-4, with 10 bases that match TRBD2. The CDR3 loop reads CSARVPGLAANIQYF. CDR3 DNA sequence: TGCAGTGCTAGAGTTCCAGGACTAGCGGCAAACATTCAGTACTTC.